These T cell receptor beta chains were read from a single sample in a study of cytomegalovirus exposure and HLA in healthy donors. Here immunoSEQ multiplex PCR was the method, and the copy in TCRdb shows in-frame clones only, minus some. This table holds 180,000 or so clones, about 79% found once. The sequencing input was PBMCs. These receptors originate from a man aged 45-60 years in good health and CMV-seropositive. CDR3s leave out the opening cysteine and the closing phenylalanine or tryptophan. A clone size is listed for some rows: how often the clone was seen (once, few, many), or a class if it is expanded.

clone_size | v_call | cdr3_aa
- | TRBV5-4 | ASSGGGAGVEQF
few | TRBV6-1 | ASSRAGANTGELF
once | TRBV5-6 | ASSLGRQAYNEQF
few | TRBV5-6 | ASSLGAGELF
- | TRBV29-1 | SVEDRVGYT
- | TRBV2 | ASSGRRGQETQY
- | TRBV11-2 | ASSVHISTDTQY
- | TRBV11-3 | ASSSSPGWADTQY
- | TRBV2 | ASSEQAGYT
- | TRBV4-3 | ASSQVRGLNTEAF
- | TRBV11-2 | ASDDRVNGDGYT
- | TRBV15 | ATSRDWNTGELF
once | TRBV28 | ASSLGGYTGELF
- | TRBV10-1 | ASSESRRTGVTF
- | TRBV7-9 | ASSPQTDTQY
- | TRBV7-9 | ASSGDLGTSGARGETQY
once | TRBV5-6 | ASSWGTGVNQPQH
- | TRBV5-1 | ASSLGQGKPETQY
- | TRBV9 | ASSLRQTSGGGYT
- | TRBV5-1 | ASSYYRTGSNEQF
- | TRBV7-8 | ASSLSAAGGYGYT
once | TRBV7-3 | ASSLNTGGNTEAF
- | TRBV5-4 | ASSLASGGGREQY